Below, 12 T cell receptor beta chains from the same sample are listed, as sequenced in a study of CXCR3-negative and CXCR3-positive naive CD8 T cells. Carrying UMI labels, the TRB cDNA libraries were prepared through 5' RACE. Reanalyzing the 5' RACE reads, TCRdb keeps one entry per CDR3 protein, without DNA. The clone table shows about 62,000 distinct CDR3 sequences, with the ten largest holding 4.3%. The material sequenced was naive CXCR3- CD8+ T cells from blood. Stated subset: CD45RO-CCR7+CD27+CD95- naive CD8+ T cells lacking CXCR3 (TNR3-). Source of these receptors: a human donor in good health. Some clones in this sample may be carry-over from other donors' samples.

CDR3 loop: CASSSDRFPGEQYF. The chain has TRBV6-5 and TRBJ2-7; the D gene TCRdb calls, TRBD1, cannot be checked with no DNA. This CDR3 has 14 residues. CDR1 is MNHEY, CDR2 SVGAGI, per germline.

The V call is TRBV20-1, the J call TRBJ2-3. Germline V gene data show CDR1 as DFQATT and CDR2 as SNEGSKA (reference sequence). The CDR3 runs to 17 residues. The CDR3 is CSARDLGDTFVADTQYF.

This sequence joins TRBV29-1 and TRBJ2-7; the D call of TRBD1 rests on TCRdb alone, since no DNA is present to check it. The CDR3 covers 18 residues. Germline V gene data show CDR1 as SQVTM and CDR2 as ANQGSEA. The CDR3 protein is CSVEDGGSSRGLSYEQYF.

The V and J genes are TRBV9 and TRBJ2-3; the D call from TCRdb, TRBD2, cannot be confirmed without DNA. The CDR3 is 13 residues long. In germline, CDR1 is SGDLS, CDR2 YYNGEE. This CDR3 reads CASSAGTADTQYF.

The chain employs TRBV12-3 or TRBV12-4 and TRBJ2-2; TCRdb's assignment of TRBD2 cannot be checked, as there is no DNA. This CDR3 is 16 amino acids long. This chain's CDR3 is CASSPTGTSNTGELFF.

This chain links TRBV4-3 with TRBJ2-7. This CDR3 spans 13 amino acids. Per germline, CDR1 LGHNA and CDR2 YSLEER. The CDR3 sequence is CASSQDGPYEQYF.

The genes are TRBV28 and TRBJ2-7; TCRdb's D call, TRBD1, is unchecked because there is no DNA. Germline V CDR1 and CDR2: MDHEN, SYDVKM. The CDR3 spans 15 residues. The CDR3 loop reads CASSFRQGYSYEQYF.

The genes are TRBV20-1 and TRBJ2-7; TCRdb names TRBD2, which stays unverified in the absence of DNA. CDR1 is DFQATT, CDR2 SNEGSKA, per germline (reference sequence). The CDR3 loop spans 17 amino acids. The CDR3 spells CSARDVSGGPPTYEQYF.

CDR3: CAGSQDRFSEQYF. The chain links TRBV4-3 to TRBJ2-7. Germline V gene sequence: CDR1 LGHNA, CDR2 YSLEER. The length of the CDR3 is 13 residues.

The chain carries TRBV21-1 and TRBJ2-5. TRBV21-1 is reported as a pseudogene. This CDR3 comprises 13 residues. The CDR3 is CASSKVVIETQYF.

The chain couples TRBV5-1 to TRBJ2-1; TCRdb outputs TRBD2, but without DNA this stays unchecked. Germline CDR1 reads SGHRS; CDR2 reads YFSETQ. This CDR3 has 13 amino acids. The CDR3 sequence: CASSFLAGGEQFF.

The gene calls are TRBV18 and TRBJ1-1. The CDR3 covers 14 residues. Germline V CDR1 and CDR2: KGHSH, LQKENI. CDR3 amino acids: CASSPTGARTEAFF.